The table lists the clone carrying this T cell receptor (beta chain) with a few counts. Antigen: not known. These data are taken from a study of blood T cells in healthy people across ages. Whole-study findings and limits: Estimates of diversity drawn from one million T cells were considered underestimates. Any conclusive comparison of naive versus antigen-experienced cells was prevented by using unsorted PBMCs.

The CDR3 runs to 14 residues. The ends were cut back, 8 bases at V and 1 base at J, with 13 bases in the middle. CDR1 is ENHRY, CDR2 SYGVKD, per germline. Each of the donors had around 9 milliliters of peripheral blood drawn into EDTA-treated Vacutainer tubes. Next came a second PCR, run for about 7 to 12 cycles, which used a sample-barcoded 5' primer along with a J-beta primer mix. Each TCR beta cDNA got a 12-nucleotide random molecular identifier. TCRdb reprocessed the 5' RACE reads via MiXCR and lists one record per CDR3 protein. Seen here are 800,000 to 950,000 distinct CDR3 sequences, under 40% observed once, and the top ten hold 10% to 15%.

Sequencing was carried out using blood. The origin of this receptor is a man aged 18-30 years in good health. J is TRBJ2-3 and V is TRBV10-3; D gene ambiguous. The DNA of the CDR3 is TGTGCCATCGGCCAGAGCGTAGGCACAGATACGCAGTATTTT. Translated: CAIGQSVGTDTQYF.